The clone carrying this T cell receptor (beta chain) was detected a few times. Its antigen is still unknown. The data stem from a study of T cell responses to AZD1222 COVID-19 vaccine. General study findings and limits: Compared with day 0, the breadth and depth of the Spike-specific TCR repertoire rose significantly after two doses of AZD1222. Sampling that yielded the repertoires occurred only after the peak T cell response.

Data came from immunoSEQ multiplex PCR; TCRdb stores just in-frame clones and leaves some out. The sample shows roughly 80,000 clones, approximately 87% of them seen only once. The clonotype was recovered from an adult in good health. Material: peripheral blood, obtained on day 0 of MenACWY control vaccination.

CDR3 coding DNA: TGCAGTGCTAGAGATCTGAATGAGCAGTTCTTC. The encoded protein is CSARDLNEQFF. The chain carries TRBV20-1 and TRBJ2-1; the D is unclear. The germline V gene has CDR1 DFQATT and CDR2 SNEGSKA (reference sequence). CDR3 length: 11 residues. Trimming removed 0 bases from V and 7 bases from J, with 4 bases in between.